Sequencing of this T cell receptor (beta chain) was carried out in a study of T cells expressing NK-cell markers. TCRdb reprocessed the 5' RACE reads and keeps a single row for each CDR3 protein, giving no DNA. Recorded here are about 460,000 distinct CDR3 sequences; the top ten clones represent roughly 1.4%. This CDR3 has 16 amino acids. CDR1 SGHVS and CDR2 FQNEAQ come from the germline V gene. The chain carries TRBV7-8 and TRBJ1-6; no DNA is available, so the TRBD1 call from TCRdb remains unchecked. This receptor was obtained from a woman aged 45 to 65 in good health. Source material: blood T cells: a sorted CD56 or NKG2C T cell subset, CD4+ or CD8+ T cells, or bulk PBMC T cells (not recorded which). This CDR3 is CASSIARGADNSPLHF.